This TCR beta chain was found in a study of T cells after yellow fever vaccination. This clonotype was recorded many times. Its antigen is unidentified. V gave up 1 base and J gave up 5 bases, with 14 bases separating them. Germline V gives CDR1 SEHNR, CDR2 FQNEAQ (reference sequence). There are 15 residues in the CDR3. Notes on the study in general: The CD4 and CD8 compartments had a small share of their clonotypes in common.

TCRdb passed the 5' RACE reads through MiXCR, listing each CDR3 protein once. The data contain approximately 260,000 distinct CDR3 sequences, around 4.9% of them singletons. The sequencing here drew on CD4+ T cells sorted from PBMCs, taken on the day of the yellow fever booster vaccination. The V and J genes are TRBV7-9 and TRBJ2-5; perhaps D is TRBD1 or TRBD2 (6 bases each). This TCR was sampled from a man between 18 and 35 years old who received the YFV17D yellow fever vaccine. The CDR3, as DNA: TGTGCCAGCAGCTTAGTGGGACTGGGGGGCGAGACCCAGTACTTC. Protein: CASSLVGLGGETQYF.